This TCR beta chain comes out of a study of shared clonotypes between healthy human individuals. The CDR3 contains 16 residues. The germline V and J ends were trimmed by 9 bases and 5 bases, with 24 bases remaining between them. The V gene's germline CDR1 is LNHDA and CDR2 SQIVND (reference sequence). Profiled with immunoSEQ multiplex PCR; TCRdb holds only in-frame clones, not every one. The sample has some 580,000 clones; about 97% are singletons. Material: naive CD4+ T cells sorted from blood. The subset is: CD45RA+ positively selected. V usage is TRBV19 and J usage is TRBJ2-3, with D perhaps matching TRBD2 (9 bases). The TCR sequence derives from a woman aged 30 to 39 in good health. The DNA for the CDR3 is TGTGCCAGGCCCCCAGGGGGCGGGAGGGCCGTAGATACGCAGTATTTT. Its translation is CARPPGGGRAVDTQYF.